This record looks at one T cell receptor beta chain sequence and its context. The antigen is undetermined. The data were taken from a study of T cell repertoires in cytomegalovirus infection. Study at large: CMV epitopes in the study were HLA-C-restricted (recently identified) and HLA-B-restricted (well studied). Public TCR beta signatures provided an indication of both CMV infection and a matching HLA type. Findings and limits, study-wide: CMV-specific TCR beta clonotypes restricted by HLA-C were the ones dominating the ex vivo response.

Via MiXCR, TCRdb re-called the reads, giving one row per CDR3 protein. The sample includes about 69,000 distinct CDR3 sequences, about 30% of them seen just once. V gave up 0 bases and J gave up 0 bases, with 9 bases separating them. The germline gives CDR1 SGHDN, CDR2 FVKESK. The CDR3 is made up of 16 amino acids. Specimen: CD8+ T cells from cultured PBMCs, collected from culture after CMV antigen stimulation. The origin of this receptor is a human donor in good health (CMV status not recorded). Some clones in this sample may be carry-over from other donors' samples. This chain uses TRBV14 with TRBJ2-1; tentative D call: TRBD2 (6 bases). The CDR3 here is CASSQDPSDSYNEQFF. DNA of the CDR3: TGTGCCAGCAGCCAAGATCCTAGCGACTCCTACAATGAGCAGTTCTTC.